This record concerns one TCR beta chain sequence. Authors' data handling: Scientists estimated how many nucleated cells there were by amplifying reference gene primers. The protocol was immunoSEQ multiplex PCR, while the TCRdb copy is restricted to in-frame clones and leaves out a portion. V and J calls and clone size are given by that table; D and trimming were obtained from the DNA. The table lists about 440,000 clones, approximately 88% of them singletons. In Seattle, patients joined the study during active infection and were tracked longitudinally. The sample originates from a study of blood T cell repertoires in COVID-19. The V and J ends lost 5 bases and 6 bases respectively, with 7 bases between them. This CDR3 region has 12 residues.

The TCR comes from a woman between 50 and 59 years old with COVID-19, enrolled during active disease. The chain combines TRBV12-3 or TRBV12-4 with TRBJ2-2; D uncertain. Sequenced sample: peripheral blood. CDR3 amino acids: CASSPLAGELFF. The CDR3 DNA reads TGTGCCAGCAGTCCCCTAGCCGGGGAGCTGTTTTTT.